The 13 T cell receptor beta chains below were found in one sample sequenced in a study of blood T cell repertoires in COVID-19. Some clones are missing from TCRdb's copy, which holds only in-frame ones; the method was immunoSEQ multiplex PCR. The sample carries 200,000 to 250,000 clones, 65% to 85% recorded once. Sequenced material: peripheral blood. These TCRs come from a man aged 50 or older with active or convalescent COVID-19.

The V and J genes are TRBV6-1 and TRBJ2-3, with 9 bases aligning to TRBD2. There are 17 residues in the CDR3. Germline assignment: CDR1 MNHNS and CDR2 SASEGT. Trimming at V came to 2 bases and at J to 4 bases, leaving 10 bases not matched to a gene. The CDR3 reads CASSEKPIAGAADTQYF. CDR3 coding DNA: TGTGCCAGCAGTGAAAAGCCCATAGCGGGAGCCGCAGATACGCAGTATTTT.

V usage is TRBV9 and J usage is TRBJ2-7; 8 bases fit TRBD1. The CDR3 runs to 15 residues. V lost 4 bases, J lost 0 bases, and 6 bases stayed unmatched. Germline-derived CDR1 and CDR2 are SGDLS and YYNGEE. CDR3 loop: CASSPTGDSSYEQYF. As DNA, the CDR3 is TGTGCCAGCAGCCCGACAGGGGATAGCTCCTACGAGCAGTACTTC.

The CDR3 sequence is CASSRRTAISTDTQYF. The CDR3 DNA is TGTGCCAGCAGCCGGAGGACAGCCATTAGCACAGATACGCAGTATTTT. The rearrangement links TRBV27 to TRBJ2-3, with a tentative D call TRBD1 (6 bases). Deletions cut 6 bases from V and 0 bases from J, with 16 bases between. The CDR3 is made up of 16 amino acids. Germline V gene sequence: CDR1 MNHEY, CDR2 SMNVEV (reference sequence).

The chain is built from TRBV27 and TRBJ2-7, with 11 bases identical to TRBD2. Trimming at V came to 4 bases and at J to 5 bases, leaving 13 bases not matched to a gene. CDR1 is MNHEY, CDR2 SMNVEV, per germline (reference sequence). This CDR3 comprises 17 residues. Here the CDR3 reads CASSSLSRLAGLHEQYF. CDR3 DNA sequence: TGTGCCAGCAGTTCCCTAAGCCGACTAGCGGGATTACACGAGCAGTACTTC.

The chain links TRBV4-1 to TRBJ1-4; 8 bases line up with TRBD1. Germline V gene sequence: CDR1 MGHRA, CDR2 YSYEKL. CDR3 length: 17 amino acids. J was trimmed by 5 bases and V by 1 base; bases with no gene match: 9. The CDR3 sequence: CASSQGRSGQGNEKLFF. The CDR3, as DNA: TGCGCCAGCAGCCAAGGGAGGAGCGGACAGGGAAATGAAAAACTGTTTTTT.

The chain employs TRBV15 and TRBJ2-1; the match to TRBD2 covers 10 bases. The CDR3 extends over 15 amino acids. Germline trimming cut 0 bases from V and 9 bases from J; bases unmatched to any gene: 5. Per germline, CDR1 LNHNV and CDR2 YYDKDF (reference sequence). The DNA of the CDR3 is TGTGCCACCAGCAGAGAAGGACTAGCGGTCGCTGAGCAGTTCTTC. Its translation is CATSREGLAVAEQFF.

The chain links TRBV12-3 or TRBV12-4 to TRBJ1-2; D might be TRBD1 (6 bases). The ends were cut back, 5 bases at V and 4 bases at J, with 11 bases in the middle. The CDR3 has 13 amino acids. CDR3 amino acids: CASSPQGFYGYTF. As DNA, the CDR3 is TGTGCCAGCAGTCCACAGGGCTTCTATGGCTACACCTTC.

V and J are TRBV5-1 and TRBJ2-1; 10 nucleotides line up with TRBD2. The germline V gene has CDR1 SGHRS and CDR2 YFSETQ. V lost 0 bases and J lost 7; bases outside the gene matches: 10. The CDR3 extends over 17 amino acids. DNA of the CDR3: TGCGCCAGCAGCTTGGCGTGGGCTAGCGGGAGTTTGAATGAGCAGTTCTTC. This translates into CASSLAWASGSLNEQFF.

V gene TRBV5-4 combines with J gene TRBJ1-4; 9 nucleotides agree with TRBD1. V lost 4 bases to trimming and J lost 5 bases; unmatched junction nucleotides: 3. Per the germline V gene, CDR1 is SGHNT and CDR2 is YYREEE (reference sequence). The CDR3 spans 14 residues. This chain's CDR3 is CASSAGQGNEKLFF. DNA of the CDR3: TGTGCCAGCAGCGCCGGACAGGGGAATGAAAAACTGTTTTTT.

The gene calls are TRBV5-6 and TRBJ2-1, with a weak D call TRBD2 (5 bases). Trimming took 1 base from V and 0 from J, leaving 8 bases between them. The CDR3 is 15 amino acids. In germline, CDR1 is SGHDT, CDR2 YYEEEE. CDR3 sequence reads: CASSLLRGSYNEQFF. CDR3 DNA sequence: TGTGCCAGCAGCTTGCTTCGGGGCTCCTACAATGAGCAGTTCTTC.

V gene TRBV5-6 combines with J gene TRBJ2-7; 11 bases align to TRBD1. The CDR3 sequence is 15 residues long. Per the germline V gene, CDR1 is SGHDT and CDR2 is YYEEEE. J gave up 1 base and V 3 bases, and 3 bases lay outside the gene matches. The CDR3 DNA reads as TGTGCCAGCAGCTCCGGGACAGGGGGTTCCTACGAGCAGTACTTC. It is translated as CASSSGTGGSYEQYF.

The V and J genes are TRBV27 and TRBJ2-3, with TRBD1 identical over 10 bases. V lost 4 bases, J lost 2 bases, and 9 bases stayed unmatched. This CDR3 is built from 17 residues. Germline-derived CDR1 and CDR2 are MNHEY and SMNVEV (reference sequence). CDR3 region: CASSSSPGQGSTDTQYF. DNA of the CDR3: TGTGCCAGCAGTTCCTCCCCGGGACAGGGGTCCACAGATACGCAGTATTTT.

The chain couples TRBV20-1 to TRBJ1-1; 10 positions agree with TRBD1. This CDR3 has 15 amino acids. The trim removed 3 bases at V and 4 bases at J, leaving 8 bases unmatched. Germline lookup yields CDR1 DFQATT and CDR2 SNEGSKA (reference sequence). The CDR3: CSASDDRGRSTEAFF. CDR3 DNA: TGCAGTGCTAGTGATGACAGGGGGCGGAGCACTGAAGCTTTCTTT.